This T cell receptor (beta chain) was recovered during a study of blood T cells in healthy people across ages. CDR3 size: 13 residues. V was clipped by 0 bases and J by 7 bases, with 6 bases between them. Germline CDR1 LGHNA, CDR2 YSLEER. The second PCR ran 7 to 11 cycles with a sample-barcoded 5' primer and J-beta primers. TCRdb processed the 5' RACE reads anew with MiXCR; each CDR3 protein has one entry. In the table there are about a million distinct CDR3 sequences, roughly 52% of which are singletons. General study results and limits: Correlation between TCR beta diversity and naive T cell percentage was strong. Investigators treated diversity estimates from one million T cells as underestimates. CMV status of donors was unknown, possibly confounding expanded clonotype changes.

Total RNA, at least 5 micrograms per sample, came from PBMCs. This clonotype has just a few counts. The antigen remains unidentified. Sequenced sample: blood. The source of this sequence is a man aged 30 to 39 in good health. The chain is built from TRBV4-3 and TRBJ1-4; D gene uncertain. CDR3 in DNA: TGCGCCAGCAGCCAAGATAACGGTGAAAAACTGTTTTTT. Its translation is CASSQDNGEKLFF.